One sample yielded the 2 T cell receptor beta chains listed below, sequenced in a study of shared clonotypes between healthy human individuals. Data came from immunoSEQ multiplex PCR; TCRdb stores just in-frame clones and leaves some out. The table lists about 2.5 million clones, around 93% of them singletons. The sequencing input was naive CD4+ T cells from PBMCs. The subset here: CD45RA+ positively selected. These receptors were collected from a man between 18 and 29 years old in good health. Some clones in this sample may be carry-over from other donors' samples.

This chain connects TRBV5-6 to TRBJ2-3, with D unclear. V was trimmed by 0 bases and J by 2 bases, leaving 7 bases between them. The CDR3 is made up of 14 amino acids. Germline CDR1 SGHDT, CDR2 YYEEEE. The DNA for the CDR3 is TGTGCCAGCAGCTTGGGGCAGATCACAGATACGCAGTATTTT. Translating gives CASSLGQITDTQYF.

This chain links TRBV7-3 with TRBJ2-2; D may be TRBD1 or TRBD2 (5 bases each). V was pared by 4 bases and J by 6 bases, with 9 bases between. The CDR3 length is 13 residues. Germline V gene sequence: CDR1 SGHTA, CDR2 FQGTGA. The CDR3 DNA reads TGTGCCAGCAGCTCCTCGGGACCCGGGGAGCTGTTTTTT. This sequence encodes CASSSSGPGELFF.